This T cell receptor beta chain was captured by sequencing in a study of PD-L1 blockade in urothelial cancer. The overall study: After treatment start, blood was analyzed at 3 weeks (second dose) and at 6 weeks. Overall study results and limits: Where pretreatment blood TCR clonality fell below the median, better survival was predicted.

Assay: immunoSEQ multiplex PCR; the TCRdb copy retains only in-frame clones and omits some. The sample lists some 45,000 clones; roughly 88% were seen once. Notes on this clone: As yet, its antigen is unknown.

Locally advanced or metastatic urothelial carcinoma affected the patients. The V gene's germline CDR1 is SEHNR and CDR2 FQNEAQ (reference sequence). This CDR3 has 15 residues. The V gene end was trimmed by 5 bases and the J gene end by 4 bases; junction bases not matched to a gene: 5. The sample was PBMCs, taken around atezolizumab (anti-PD-L1) treatment. The chain combines TRBV7-9 with TRBJ2-6, with 7 nucleotides matching TRBD1. The sequence was obtained from an elderly man with urothelial cancer. The DNA for the CDR3 is TGTGCCAGCAGCGTTGACAGGGCCGGGGCCAACGTCCTGACTTTC. Its protein product is CASSVDRAGANVLTF.